This TCR beta chain came from a study of blood T cells in healthy people across ages. Regarding the study as a whole: The donors' CMV status was not determined, possibly confounding changes in expanded clonotypes.

Germline V CDR1 and CDR2: SGHRS, YFSETQ. CDR3 length: 15 residues. V gave up 3 bases and J gave up 3 bases, with 10 bases separating them. The donors, healthy Caucasians from Russia, were aged 6 to 90. Isolation recovered at least 7 million PBMCs from every sample. On this clonotype itself: What it binds is not known.

A sample-barcoded 5' primer and a J-beta primer mix were used in a second PCR of about 6 to 11 cycles. With 12 random nucleotides, a template-switch adaptor tagged each individual cDNA molecule. Via MiXCR, TCRdb re-called the 5' RACE reads, giving one row per CDR3 protein. The table includes approximately 1,000,000 distinct CDR3 sequences, roughly two fifths detected once. The chain joins TRBV5-1 to TRBJ2-6, with D uncertain. This TCR came from a man aged 18 to 35 in good health. The source material was blood. CDR3 DNA sequence: TGCGCCAGCAGCTGGGCTGGGGTTGGGGCCAACGTCCTGACTTTC. It is translated as CASSWAGVGANVLTF.